This T cell receptor beta chain derives from a study of blood T cell repertoires in COVID-19. Study overall: Acute-phase and convalescent COVID-19 samples originated in the United States, Italy and Spain. The cDNA or gDNA used as material had been derived from T cells, B-cell-depleted T cells, or PBMCs.

With V trimmed by 4 bases and J by 2 bases, 8 bases remained unmatched. This CDR3 contains 15 residues. Germline V gene sequence: CDR1 SGHTS, CDR2 YDEGEE. Clones were read by immunoSEQ multiplex PCR, and TCRdb kept only the in-frame ones, dropping some. The profile shows approximately 140,000 clones, around 88% of them singletons. The J gene is TRBJ1-2, the V gene TRBV5-8, with 7 nucleotides matching TRBD1. The sequenced sample was peripheral blood. This TCR derives from a human donor in a cohort sampled during active COVID-19. CDR3 amino acids: CASSPRGQPNYGYTF. CDR3 in DNA: TGTGCCAGCAGCCCAAGGGGACAGCCGAACTATGGCTACACCTTC. The full variable domain, its missing parts supplied by reference TRBV5-8 and TRBJ1-2, is EAGVTQSPTHLIKTRGQQATLRCSPISGHTSVYWYQQALGLGLQFLLWYDEGEERNRGNFPPRFSGRQFPNYSSELNVNALELEDSALYLCASSPRGQPNYGYTFGSGTRLTVV.